This T cell receptor beta chain is drawn from a study of cytomegalovirus exposure and HLA in healthy donors. V shed 1 base, J shed 4 bases, and the junction held 5 bases outside the gene matches. CDR3 length equals 15 residues. Per germline, CDR1 LGHNA and CDR2 YNFKEQ. The data were produced by immunoSEQ multiplex PCR, yet TCRdb's version contains in-frame clones alone and is incomplete. The profile shows around 130,000 clones, under 90% of them singletons. This clone was observed a single time. Its antigen is currently unknown. Study-level points and caveats: Reports indicated that the classifier achieved high specificity and sensitivity in diagnosing cytomegalovirus status.

This clonotype originated in a man younger than 45 in good health and CMV-seronegative. The chain links TRBV4-2 to TRBJ2-3, with 7 positions matching TRBD2. Sequencing was performed on PBMCs. The chain's CDR3 is CASSQGTSIPDTQYF. CDR3 bases: TGTGCCAGCAGCCAAGGGACTAGTATTCCAGATACGCAGTATTTT.